Listed below are T cell receptor beta chains from one sample, sequenced in a study of control samples from healthy donors and cancer patients. Data came from immunoSEQ multiplex PCR; TCRdb stores just in-frame clones and leaves some out. This table holds some 120,000 clones, 75% to 95% found once. The sequenced sample consisted of blood. Source of these receptors: a man aged 18-30 years in good health. Both conserved end residues are part of each CDR3. The order of the fields is D gene, clone size, V gene, J gene, CDR3 protein, CDR3 DNA. A D gene is named only where the DNA matches it firmly. Only part of the rows carry a size: once, few, many, or a class if the clone is expanded.

d_gene: TRBD1; abundance: NA; v_gene: TRBV7-2; j_gene: TRBJ1-2; CDR3aa: CASTLQTGGGYTF; CDR3nt: TGTGCCAGCACCTTACAGACAGGGGGTGGCTACACCTTC
d_gene: NA; abundance: few; v_gene: TRBV3-1/TRBV3-2; j_gene: TRBJ1-2; CDR3aa: CASRHTDRAYGYTF; CDR3nt: TGTGCCAGCAGGCATACCGACAGAGCCTATGGCTACACCTTC
d_gene: NA; abundance: NA; v_gene: TRBV5-1; j_gene: TRBJ2-3; CDR3aa: CASSPTGVSTDTQYF; CDR3nt: TGCGCCAGCAGCCCAACCGGGGTTAGCACAGATACGCAGTATTTT
d_gene: TRBD1; abundance: NA; v_gene: TRBV11-2; j_gene: TRBJ2-7; CDR3aa: CASSPTGVLDEQYF; CDR3nt: TGTGCCAGCAGCCCGACAGGGGTATTGGACGAGCAGTACTTC
d_gene: TRBD2; abundance: NA; v_gene: TRBV4-2; j_gene: TRBJ2-2; CDR3aa: CASSQVTTSGGWNTGELFF; CDR3nt: TGTGCCAGCAGCCAAGTTACTACTAGCGGGGGTTGGAACACCGGGGAGCTGTTTTTT
d_gene: NA; abundance: few; v_gene: TRBV27; j_gene: TRBJ2-7; CDR3aa: CASSPTRRGEQYF; CDR3nt: TGTGCCAGCAGCCCAACACGGAGGGGAGAGCAGTACTTC
d_gene: NA; abundance: NA; v_gene: TRBV5-4; j_gene: TRBJ2-3; CDR3aa: CASSGHILPTDTQYF; CDR3nt: TGTGCCAGCAGCGGCCACATTCTACCCACAGATACGCAGTATTTT
d_gene: NA; abundance: NA; v_gene: TRBV4-1; j_gene: TRBJ1-1; CDR3aa: CASSPTGGPEAFF; CDR3nt: TGCGCCAGCAGCCCCACGGGGGGTCCTGAAGCTTTCTTT
d_gene: TRBD2; abundance: NA; v_gene: TRBV6-1; j_gene: TRBJ2-2; CDR3aa: CASSVRGGTNTGELFF; CDR3nt: TGTGCCAGCAGTGTACGGGGGGGTACGAACACCGGGGAGCTGTTTTTT
d_gene: NA; abundance: NA; v_gene: TRBV19; j_gene: TRBJ2-4; CDR3aa: CASSISSRRHLAKNIQYF; CDR3nt: TGTGCCAGTAGTATATCATCTAGGAGACACCTAGCCAAAAACATTCAGTACTTC
d_gene: NA; abundance: NA; v_gene: TRBV5-1; j_gene: TRBJ2-2; CDR3aa: CASREVTGELFF; CDR3nt: TGCGCCAGCAGAGAGGTGACCGGGGAGCTGTTTTTT
d_gene: TRBD1; abundance: NA; v_gene: TRBV20-1; j_gene: TRBJ1-1; CDR3aa: CSADRGTEAFF; CDR3nt: TGCAGTGCTGACAGGGGCACTGAAGCTTTCTTT
d_gene: NA; abundance: NA; v_gene: TRBV6-5; j_gene: TRBJ2-3; CDR3aa: CASSPYSSTDTQYF; CDR3nt: TGTGCCAGCAGTCCTTATTCTAGCACAGATACGCAGTATTTT
d_gene: NA; abundance: NA; v_gene: TRBV3-1/TRBV3-2; j_gene: TRBJ2-1; CDR3aa: CASSEGGAYEQFF; CDR3nt: TGTGCCAGCAGCGAAGGGGGGGCTTATGAGCAGTTCTTC
d_gene: NA; abundance: once; v_gene: TRBV19; j_gene: TRBJ2-1; CDR3aa: CASSPKRTAGLSYNEQFF; CDR3nt: TGTGCCAGTAGCCCTAAGAGGACAGCGGGACTCTCCTACAATGAGCAGTTCTTC
d_gene: NA; abundance: NA; v_gene: TRBV7-9; j_gene: TRBJ1-3; CDR3aa: CASSLAPGSDGNTIYF; CDR3nt: TGTGCCAGCAGCTTAGCTCCAGGTTCCGATGGAAACACCATATATTTT
d_gene: TRBD2; abundance: NA; v_gene: TRBV11-2; j_gene: TRBJ2-3; CDR3aa: CASSSVAGGNTDTQYF; CDR3nt: TGTGCCAGCAGCTCCGTAGCGGGGGGCAACACAGATACGCAGTATTTT
d_gene: NA; abundance: NA; v_gene: TRBV29-1; j_gene: TRBJ2-1; CDR3aa: CSVEPSGISYNEQFF; CDR3nt: TGCAGCGTTGAGCCGTCCGGAATTTCCTACAATGAGCAGTTCTTC
d_gene: NA; abundance: NA; v_gene: TRBV12-3/TRBV12-4; j_gene: TRBJ1-2; CDR3aa: CASSPDRIGYTF; CDR3nt: TGTGCCAGCAGTCCCGACAGGATCGGCTACACCTTC
d_gene: NA; abundance: NA; v_gene: TRBV9; j_gene: TRBJ2-1; CDR3aa: CASSPLLVFNEQFF; CDR3nt: TGTGCCAGCAGCCCCCTGTTAGTGTTCAATGAGCAGTTCTTC
d_gene: NA; abundance: NA; v_gene: TRBV19; j_gene: TRBJ1-2; CDR3aa: CASRPYRDDYGYTF; CDR3nt: TGTGCCAGTAGGCCTTACAGGGATGACTATGGCTACACCTTC
d_gene: NA; abundance: once; v_gene: TRBV9; j_gene: TRBJ1-1; CDR3aa: CASSVVSSTEAFF; CDR3nt: TGTGCCAGCAGCGTAGTATCGAGCACTGAAGCTTTCTTT
d_gene: NA; abundance: NA; v_gene: TRBV6-1; j_gene: TRBJ1-3; CDR3aa: CASSGRAGSYSGNTIYF; CDR3nt: TGTGCCAGCAGTGGACGGGCGGGGTCTTACTCTGGAAACACCATATATTTT
d_gene: NA; abundance: NA; v_gene: TRBV6-1; j_gene: TRBJ2-7; CDR3aa: CASSDWGLSYEQYF; CDR3nt: TGTGCCAGCAGTGATTGGGGGTTGTCCTACGAGCAGTACTTC
d_gene: NA; abundance: NA; v_gene: TRBV18; j_gene: TRBJ1-5; CDR3aa: CASSPPGGLGQPQHF; CDR3nt: TGTGCCAGCTCACCACCGGGGGGTTTGGGTCAGCCCCAGCATTTT
d_gene: TRBD1; abundance: NA; v_gene: TRBV5-6; j_gene: TRBJ1-2; CDR3aa: CASSEGPPQQGASNYGYTF; CDR3nt: TGTGCCAGCAGCGAGGGCCCTCCCCAGCAGGGGGCATCTAACTATGGCTACACCTTC
d_gene: TRBD1; abundance: NA; v_gene: TRBV2; j_gene: TRBJ2-3; CDR3aa: CASGGQVQSTDTQYF; CDR3nt: TGTGCCAGCGGGGGACAGGTCCAAAGCACAGATACGCAGTATTTT
d_gene: NA; abundance: NA; v_gene: TRBV5-6; j_gene: TRBJ2-5; CDR3aa: CASSFLPGQETQYF; CDR3nt: TGTGCCAGCAGCTTTCTTCCAGGGCAAGAGACCCAGTACTTC
d_gene: NA; abundance: NA; v_gene: TRBV7-9; j_gene: TRBJ2-5; CDR3aa: CASSQGWETQYF; CDR3nt: TGTGCCAGCAGTCAGGGGTGGGAGACCCAGTACTTC
d_gene: NA; abundance: NA; v_gene: TRBV7-9; j_gene: TRBJ1-5; CDR3aa: CASSFVGNQPQHF; CDR3nt: TGTGCCAGCAGCTTCGTCGGGAATCAGCCCCAGCATTTT
d_gene: NA; abundance: NA; v_gene: TRBV11-2; j_gene: TRBJ2-5; CDR3aa: CASSLIQETQYF; CDR3nt: TGTGCCAGCAGCTTAATCCAAGAGACCCAGTACTTC
d_gene: TRBD1; abundance: NA; v_gene: TRBV29-1; j_gene: TRBJ1-2; CDR3aa: CSVETGEDYGYTF; CDR3nt: TGCAGCGTTGAGACAGGGGAAGACTATGGCTACACCTTC
d_gene: NA; abundance: NA; v_gene: TRBV7-8; j_gene: TRBJ1-1; CDR3aa: CASSRRDSNTEAFF; CDR3nt: TGTGCCAGCAGCCGCCGGGATTCGAACACTGAAGCTTTCTTT
d_gene: NA; abundance: once; v_gene: TRBV4-1; j_gene: TRBJ2-6; CDR3aa: CASSPVSPASGANVLTF; CDR3nt: TGCGCCAGCAGCCCCGTATCTCCCGCCTCTGGGGCCAACGTCCTGACTTTC
d_gene: TRBD1; abundance: NA; v_gene: TRBV5-4; j_gene: TRBJ1-6; CDR3aa: CASSLAKQGALHF; CDR3nt: TGTGCCAGCAGCTTGGCCAAACAGGGGGCCCTCCACTTT
d_gene: TRBD1; abundance: NA; v_gene: TRBV7-8; j_gene: TRBJ1-1; CDR3aa: CASSTGQGARYLTFF; CDR3nt: TGTGCCAGCAGCACAGGACAGGGGGCGCGTTATTTGACTTTCTTT
d_gene: NA; abundance: NA; v_gene: TRBV7-8; j_gene: TRBJ1-4; CDR3aa: CASSLVDEKLFF; CDR3nt: TGTGCCAGCAGCTTAGTTGATGAAAAACTGTTTTTT
d_gene: NA; abundance: NA; v_gene: TRBV19; j_gene: TRBJ1-5; CDR3aa: CASKTSGSQPQHF; CDR3nt: TGTGCCAGTAAGACCTCCGGGAGTCAGCCCCAGCATTTT
d_gene: TRBD1; abundance: once; v_gene: TRBV7-3; j_gene: TRBJ2-2; CDR3aa: CASRNTGGDTGELFF; CDR3nt: TGTGCCAGCAGGAATACAGGGGGCGACACCGGGGAGCTGTTTTTT
d_gene: NA; abundance: NA; v_gene: TRBV6-4; j_gene: TRBJ2-3; CDR3aa: CANSPGDGTDTQYF; CDR3nt: TGTGCCAACAGCCCCGGTGACGGCACAGATACGCAGTATTTT
d_gene: NA; abundance: NA; v_gene: TRBV2; j_gene: TRBJ1-5; CDR3aa: CASRLEHATQPQHF; CDR3nt: TGTGCCAGCCGATTGGAGCATGCCACTCAGCCCCAGCATTTT
d_gene: NA; abundance: NA; v_gene: TRBV7-3; j_gene: TRBJ1-2; CDR3aa: CASSLTHRDGGRYTF; CDR3nt: TGTGCCAGCAGCTTGACGCACCGGGACGGGGGTCGCTACACCTTC
d_gene: NA; abundance: few; v_gene: TRBV7-8; j_gene: TRBJ1-1; CDR3aa: CASSPYTVNTEAFF; CDR3nt: TGTGCCAGCAGCCCCTACACAGTGAACACTGAAGCTTTCTTT
d_gene: NA; abundance: NA; v_gene: TRBV5-1; j_gene: TRBJ2-1; CDR3aa: CASSLVGSHVYNEQFF; CDR3nt: TGCGCCAGCAGCTTGGTGGGGAGCCATGTTTACAATGAGCAGTTCTTC
d_gene: NA; abundance: once; v_gene: TRBV11-2; j_gene: TRBJ2-3; CDR3aa: CASSLGRWGGTDTQYF; CDR3nt: TGTGCCAGCAGCTTAGGGCGTTGGGGGGGCACAGATACGCAGTATTTT
d_gene: NA; abundance: NA; v_gene: TRBV4-1; j_gene: TRBJ1-2; CDR3aa: CASSQAGRNYGYTF; CDR3nt: TGCGCCAGCAGCCAAGCCGGGCGGAACTATGGCTACACCTTC